The entry that follows covers one T cell receptor (beta chain) sequence. Noted treatment: oral pan-JAK inhibitor, 5-10 mg twice daily. The data were taken from a study of CD8+ T cells in alopecia areata. This CDR3 region has 14 residues. J was trimmed by 3 bases and V by 3 bases; bases with no gene match: 4. CDR1 SNHLY and CDR2 FYNNEI come from the germline V gene. Once RNA had been extracted, it was reverse transcribed into cDNA to act as the sequencing template. Clones were read by immunoSEQ multiplex PCR, and TCRdb kept only the in-frame ones, dropping some. The sample carries about 120,000 clones, 53% recorded once.

The sequencing used CD4+ T cells sorted from blood, collected at week 4, from a patient treated with tofacitinib. The chain is built from TRBV2 and TRBJ2-5; TRBD2 agrees at 7 bases. This TCR was sampled from a human donor with alopecia areata. CDR3 coding DNA: TGTGCCAGCAGTGAGGGGGGGACGAAAGAGACCCAGTACTTC. Its translation is CASSEGGTKETQYF.